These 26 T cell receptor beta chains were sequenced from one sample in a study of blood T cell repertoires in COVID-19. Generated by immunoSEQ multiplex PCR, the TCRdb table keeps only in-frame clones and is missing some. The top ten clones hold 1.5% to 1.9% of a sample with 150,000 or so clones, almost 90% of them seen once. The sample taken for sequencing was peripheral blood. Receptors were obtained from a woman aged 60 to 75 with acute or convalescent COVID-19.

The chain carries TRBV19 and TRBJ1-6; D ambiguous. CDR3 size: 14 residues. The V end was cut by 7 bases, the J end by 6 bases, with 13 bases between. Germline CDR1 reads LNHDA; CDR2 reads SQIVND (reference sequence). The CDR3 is CASTSQPLNSPLHF. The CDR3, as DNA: TGTGCCAGTACCAGTCAACCCCTTAATTCACCCCTCCACTTT.

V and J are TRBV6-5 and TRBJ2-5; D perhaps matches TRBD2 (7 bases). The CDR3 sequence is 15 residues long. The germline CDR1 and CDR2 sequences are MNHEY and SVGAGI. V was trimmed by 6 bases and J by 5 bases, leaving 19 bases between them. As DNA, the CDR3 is TGTGCCAGCAGCCCCGCGAGGGGGGGGCCGGAGACCCAGTACTTC. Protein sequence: CASSPARGGPETQYF.

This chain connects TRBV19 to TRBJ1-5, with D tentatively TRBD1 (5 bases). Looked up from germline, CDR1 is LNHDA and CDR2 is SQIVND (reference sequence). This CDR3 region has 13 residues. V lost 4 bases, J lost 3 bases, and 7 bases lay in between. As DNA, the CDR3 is TGTGCCAGTAGTAGACAGAACAATCAGCCCCAGCATTTT. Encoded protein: CASSRQNNQPQHF.

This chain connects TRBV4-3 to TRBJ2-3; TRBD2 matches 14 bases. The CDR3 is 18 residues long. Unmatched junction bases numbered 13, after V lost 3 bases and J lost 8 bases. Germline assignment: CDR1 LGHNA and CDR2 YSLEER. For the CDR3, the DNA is TGCGCCAGCAGCCATACCCCGACTAGCGGGGGGGCCCGTGGTACGCAGTATTTT. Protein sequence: CASSHTPTSGGARGTQYF.

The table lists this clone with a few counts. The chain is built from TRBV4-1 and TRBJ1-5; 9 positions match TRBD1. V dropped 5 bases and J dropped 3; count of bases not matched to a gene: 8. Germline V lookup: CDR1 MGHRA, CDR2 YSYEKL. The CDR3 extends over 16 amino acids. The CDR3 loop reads CASSGPGTGHNQPQHF. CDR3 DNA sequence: TGCGCCAGCAGCGGTCCCGGGACAGGGCACAATCAGCCCCAGCATTTT.

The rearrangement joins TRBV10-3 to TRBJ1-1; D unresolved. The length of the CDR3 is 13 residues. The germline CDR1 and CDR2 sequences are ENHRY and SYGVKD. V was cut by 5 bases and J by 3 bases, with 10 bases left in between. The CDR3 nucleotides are TGTGCCATCAGTTCCCTCCTAGACACTGAAGCTTTCTTT. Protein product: CAISSLLDTEAFF.

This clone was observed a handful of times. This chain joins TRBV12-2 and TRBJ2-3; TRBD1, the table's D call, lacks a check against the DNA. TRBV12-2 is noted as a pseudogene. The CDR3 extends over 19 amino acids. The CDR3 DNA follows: TGTGCAAGTCGCTTAGGGGCTTGGAGCGGGGACAGGGGGAGTCATACGCAGTATTTT. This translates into CASRLGAWSGDRGSHTQYF.

The CDR3 region has the DNA TGCGCCAGCAGCTGGGGGGACAGGGATAATTCACCCCTCCACTTT. It is translated as CASSWGDRDNSPLHF. This chain connects TRBV5-1 to TRBJ1-6, with 9 bases aligning to TRBD1. V lost 3 bases, J lost 5 bases, and 3 bases stayed unmatched. This CDR3 comprises 15 residues. Germline V gives CDR1 SGHRS, CDR2 YFSETQ.

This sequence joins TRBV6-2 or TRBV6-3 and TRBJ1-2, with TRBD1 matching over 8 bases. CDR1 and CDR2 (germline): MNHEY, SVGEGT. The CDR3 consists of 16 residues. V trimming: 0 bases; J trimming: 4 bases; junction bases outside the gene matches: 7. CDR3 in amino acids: CASSYSAAGGGYGYTF. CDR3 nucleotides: TGTGCCAGCAGTTACTCGGCCGCAGGGGGCGGCTATGGCTACACCTTC.

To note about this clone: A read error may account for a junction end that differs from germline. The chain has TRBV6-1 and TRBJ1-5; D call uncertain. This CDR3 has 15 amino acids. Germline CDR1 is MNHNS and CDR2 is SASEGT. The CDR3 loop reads CASSEGISANQPQHF. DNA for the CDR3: TGTGCCAGCAGCGAAGGTATCAGCGCCAATCAGCCCCAGCATTTT.

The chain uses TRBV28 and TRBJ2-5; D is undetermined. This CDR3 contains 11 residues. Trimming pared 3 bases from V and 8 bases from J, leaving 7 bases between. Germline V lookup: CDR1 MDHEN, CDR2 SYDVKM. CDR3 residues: CASSLQYTQYF. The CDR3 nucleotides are TGTGCCAGCAGTTTGCAGTACACCCAGTACTTC.

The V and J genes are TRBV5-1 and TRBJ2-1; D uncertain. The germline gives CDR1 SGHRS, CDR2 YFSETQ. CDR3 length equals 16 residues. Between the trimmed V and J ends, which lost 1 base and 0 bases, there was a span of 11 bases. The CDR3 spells CASSLIPTSSYNEQFF. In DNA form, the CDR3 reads TGCGCCAGCAGCTTGATCCCAACGAGCTCCTACAATGAGCAGTTCTTC.

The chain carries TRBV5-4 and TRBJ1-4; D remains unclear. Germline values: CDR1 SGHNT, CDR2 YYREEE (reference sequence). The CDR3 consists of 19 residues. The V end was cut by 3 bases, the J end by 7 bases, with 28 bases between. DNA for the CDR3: TGTGCCAGCAGCTCCGAACGCGGGTTTGGTACGGACTCTAGTGAAAAACTGTTTTTT. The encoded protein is CASSSERGFGTDSSEKLFF.

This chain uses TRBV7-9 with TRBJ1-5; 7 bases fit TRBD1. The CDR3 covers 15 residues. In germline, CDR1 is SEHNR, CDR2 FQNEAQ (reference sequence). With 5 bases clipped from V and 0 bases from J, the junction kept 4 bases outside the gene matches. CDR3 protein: CASSRTGDSNQPQHF. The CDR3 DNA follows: TGTGCCAGCAGCCGCACAGGGGATAGCAATCAGCCCCAGCATTTT.

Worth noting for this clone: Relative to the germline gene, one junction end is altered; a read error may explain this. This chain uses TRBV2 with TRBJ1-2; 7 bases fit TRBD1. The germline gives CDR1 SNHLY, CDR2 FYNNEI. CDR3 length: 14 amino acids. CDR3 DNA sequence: TGTGCCAGCAGAGAAGGGACAGTTCGCTATGGCTACACCTTC. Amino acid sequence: CASREGTVRYGYTF. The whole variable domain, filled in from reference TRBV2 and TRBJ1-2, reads EPEVTQTPSHQVTQMGQEVILRCVPISNHLYFYWYRQILGQKVEFLVSFYNNEISEKSEIFDDQFSVERPDGSNFTLKIRSTKLEDSAMYFCASREGTVRYGYTFGSGTRLTVV.

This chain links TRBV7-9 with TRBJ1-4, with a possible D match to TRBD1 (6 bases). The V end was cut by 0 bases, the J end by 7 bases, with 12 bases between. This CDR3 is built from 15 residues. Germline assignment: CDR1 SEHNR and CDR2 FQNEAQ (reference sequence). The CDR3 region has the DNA TGTGCCAGCAGCTTAGCCCTACAGGGTATTGAAAAACTGTTTTTT. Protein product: CASSLALQGIEKLFF.

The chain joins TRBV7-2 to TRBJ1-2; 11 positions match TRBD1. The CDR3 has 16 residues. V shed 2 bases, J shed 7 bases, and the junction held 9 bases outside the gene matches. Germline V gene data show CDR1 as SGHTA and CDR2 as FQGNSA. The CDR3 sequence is CASSLMFGQGASGYTF. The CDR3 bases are TGTGCCAGCAGCTTAATGTTCGGACAGGGGGCAAGTGGCTACACCTTC.

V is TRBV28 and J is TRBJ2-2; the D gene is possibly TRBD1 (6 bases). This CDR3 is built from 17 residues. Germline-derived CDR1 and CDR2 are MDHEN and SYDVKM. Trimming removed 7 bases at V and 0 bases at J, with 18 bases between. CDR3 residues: CASTAPVGTPNTGELFF. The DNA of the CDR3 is TGTGCCAGCACCGCGCCCGTCGGGACACCGAACACCGGGGAGCTGTTTTTT.

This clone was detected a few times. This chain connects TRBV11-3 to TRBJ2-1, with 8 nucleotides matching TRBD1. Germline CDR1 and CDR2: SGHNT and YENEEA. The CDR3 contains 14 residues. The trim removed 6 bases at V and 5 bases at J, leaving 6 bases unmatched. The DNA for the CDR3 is TGTGCCAGCAGTGGGACAGGCGCCAACAATGAGCAGTTCTTC. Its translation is CASSGTGANNEQFF. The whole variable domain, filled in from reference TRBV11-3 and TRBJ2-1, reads EAGVVQSPRYKIIEKKQPVAFWCNPISGHNTLYWYLQNLGQGPELLIRYENEEAVDDSQLPKDRFSAERLKGVDSTLKIQPAELGDSAVYLCASSGTGANNEQFFGPGTRLTVL.

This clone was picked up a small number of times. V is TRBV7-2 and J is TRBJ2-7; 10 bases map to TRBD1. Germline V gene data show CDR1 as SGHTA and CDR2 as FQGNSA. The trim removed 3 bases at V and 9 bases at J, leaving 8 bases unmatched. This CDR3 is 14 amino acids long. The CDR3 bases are TGTGCCAGCAGCTTGACAGGGGGCGAAACCCCGCAGTACTTC. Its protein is CASSLTGGETPQYF.

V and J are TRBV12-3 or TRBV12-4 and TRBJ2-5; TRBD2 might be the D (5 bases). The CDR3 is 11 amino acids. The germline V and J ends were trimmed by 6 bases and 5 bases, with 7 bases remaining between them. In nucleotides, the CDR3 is TGTGCCAGCAGCCGGAGGGAGACCCAGTACTTC. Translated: CASSRRETQYF.

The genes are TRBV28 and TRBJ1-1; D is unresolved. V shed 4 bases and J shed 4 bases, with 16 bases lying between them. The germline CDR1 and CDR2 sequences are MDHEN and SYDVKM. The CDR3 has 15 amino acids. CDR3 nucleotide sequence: TGTGCCAGCAGTTACCCTGGAGGGCGGACCACTGAAGCTTTCTTT. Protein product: CASSYPGGRTTEAFF.

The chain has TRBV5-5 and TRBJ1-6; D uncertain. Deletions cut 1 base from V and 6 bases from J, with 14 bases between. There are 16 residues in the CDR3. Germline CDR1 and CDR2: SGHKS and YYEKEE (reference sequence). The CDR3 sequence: CASSLYGYGVNSPLHF. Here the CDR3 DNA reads TGTGCCAGCAGCTTGTACGGATACGGGGTTAATTCACCCCTCCACTTT.

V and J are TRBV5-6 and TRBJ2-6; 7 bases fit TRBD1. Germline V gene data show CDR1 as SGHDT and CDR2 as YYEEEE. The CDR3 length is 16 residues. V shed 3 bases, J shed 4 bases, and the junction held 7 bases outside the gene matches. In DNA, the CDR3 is TGTGCCAGCAGCTCACCTACAGGGGCGGGGGCCAACGTCCTGACTTTC. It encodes CASSSPTGAGANVLTF. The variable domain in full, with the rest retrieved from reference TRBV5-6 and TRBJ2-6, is DAGVTQSPTHLIKTRGQQVTLRCSPKSGHDTVSWYQQALGQGPQFIFQYYEEEERQRGNFPDRFSGHQFPNYSSELNVNALLLGDSALYLCASSSPTGAGANVLTFGAGSRLTVL.

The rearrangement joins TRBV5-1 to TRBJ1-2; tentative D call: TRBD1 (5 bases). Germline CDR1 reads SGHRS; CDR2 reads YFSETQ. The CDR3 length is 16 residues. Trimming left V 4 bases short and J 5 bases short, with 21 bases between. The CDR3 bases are TGCGCCAGCAGCCCCCGCCTCGGGGGAGGAGATTATGGCTACACCTTC. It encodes CASSPRLGGGDYGYTF.

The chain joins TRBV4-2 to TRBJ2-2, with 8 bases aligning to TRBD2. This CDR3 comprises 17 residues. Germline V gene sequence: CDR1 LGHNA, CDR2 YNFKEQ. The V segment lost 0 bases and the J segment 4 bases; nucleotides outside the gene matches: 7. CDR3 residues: CASSQEEGLAGTGELFF. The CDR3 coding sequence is TGTGCCAGCAGCCAAGAAGAAGGGCTAGCGGGCACCGGGGAGCTGTTTTTT.